This T cell receptor beta chain was profiled in a study of identical twins. Study-level points and caveats: Out-of-frame alpha sequences shared by twins were enriched for low generation probability. While abundant cord blood beta clonotypes carried fewer insertions, memory repertoires showed no such pattern.

The ends lost 8 bases at V and 7 bases at J; junction bases unmatched: 12. The CDR3 is made up of 14 amino acids. Germline V lookup: CDR1 SNHLY, CDR2 FYNNEI. Carrying unique molecular identifiers, the cDNA also gained a universal primer site through template switching. MiXCR, run by TCRdb on the 5' RACE reads, gives a single entry per CDR3 protein. Among fewer than 500,000 distinct CDR3 sequences listed, approximately 15% were seen once. This clonotype was detected only a few times. What it recognizes is unknown. These same data were also listed under a study on yellow fever vaccine responses in identical twins. That paper adds: Twins' vaccine T cell responses were reported to seem partly convergent and partly personalized.

The chain carries TRBV2 and TRBJ2-5; 8 bases align to TRBD2. The sample comprised CD4+ T cells sorted from blood. This TCR came from a young woman in good health. The CDR3 region has the DNA TGTGCCAGCGCCGATCAGCGGGGGTATATGACCCAGTACTTC. It is translated as CASADQRGYMTQYF.